These 17 T cell receptor beta chains were sequenced from one sample in a study of technical replicates of blood from several donors. The repertoire was sequenced with immunoSEQ multiplex PCR; TCRdb's copy has only in-frame clones and lacks some. In the table there are over 55,000 clones, about nine tenths of which are singletons. Source material: PBMCs. These receptor sequences come from a human donor in good health. Some clones in this sample may be carry-over from other donors' samples.

This chain joins TRBV7-8 and TRBJ2-7; 7 bases agree with TRBD1. In germline, CDR1 is SGHVS, CDR2 FQNEAQ. Trimming took 5 bases from V and 3 from J; bases not matched to a gene: 4. There are 13 residues in the CDR3. CDR3 bases: TGTGCCAGCAGCGAGGGACAGCTCTACGAGCAGTACTTC. Translating it yields CASSEGQLYEQYF.

The gene calls are TRBV5-3 and TRBJ2-1; TRBD2 matches 9 bases. TRBV5-3 belongs to the ORF category, with a function that is uncertain. This CDR3 has 15 amino acids. Unmatched junction bases numbered 9, after V lost 4 bases and J lost 7 bases. CDR3 sequence: CARSPVREGLNEQFF. Written as DNA, the CDR3 is TGTGCCAGAAGCCCTGTGCGGGAGGGATTGAATGAGCAGTTCTTC.

The rearrangement uses TRBV9 and TRBJ1-5; D remains ambiguous. Germline V gene sequence: CDR1 SGDLS, CDR2 YYNGEE. V gave up 0 bases and J gave up 5 bases, with 6 bases separating them. The CDR3 consists of 13 residues. The CDR3 spells CASSVGADQPQHF. DNA for the CDR3: TGTGCCAGCAGCGTAGGTGCGGATCAGCCCCAGCATTTT.

The rearrangement links TRBV7-3 to TRBJ2-7; D call uncertain. Deletions cut 2 bases from V and 0 bases from J, with 11 bases between. The CDR3 length is 15 residues. CDR1 SGHTA and CDR2 FQGTGA come from the germline V gene. The CDR3: CASSLYTDASYEQYF. The CDR3 bases are TGTGCCAGCAGCTTATACACAGACGCCTCCTACGAGCAGTACTTC.

This clone has a handful of counts. The chain combines TRBV19 with TRBJ1-6, with TRBD1 matching over 9 bases. The CDR3 runs to 17 residues. The V gene end was trimmed by 4 bases and the J gene end by 6 bases; junction bases not matched to a gene: 10. Germline-derived CDR1 and CDR2 are LNHDA and SQIVND (reference sequence). The CDR3 here is CASSNGQGILSNSPLHF. The DNA of the CDR3 is TGTGCCAGTAGTAACGGACAGGGGATCCTCAGTAATTCACCCCTCCACTTT.

The rearrangement joins TRBV10-1 to TRBJ1-2, with D perhaps TRBD1 (5 bases). V lost 2 bases to trimming and J lost 9 bases, with 13 bases between them. The CDR3 totals 13 residues. The germline CDR1 and CDR2 sequences are WNHNN and SYGVQD (reference sequence). The CDR3 sequence is CASSERQGFCYTF. CDR3 DNA: TGCGCCAGCAGTGAGCGGCAGGGTTTTTGCTACACCTTC.

The V call is TRBV10-3, the J call TRBJ2-1; D may be TRBD2 (6 bases). CDR3 length equals 14 residues. Germline V gene data show CDR1 as ENHRY and CDR2 as SYGVKD. V was cut by 6 bases and J by 8 bases, with 17 bases left in between. The CDR3 bases are TGTGCCATCAGCCTAGCGTCTACCCGGGATGAGCAGTTCTTC. It specifies CAISLASTRDEQFF.

The rearrangement joins TRBV6-6 to TRBJ2-5; D is perhaps TRBD1 (6 bases). The CDR3 contains 11 residues. Germline assignment: CDR1 MNHNY and CDR2 SVGAGI (reference sequence). V lost 7 bases, J lost 5 bases, and 8 bases lay in between. The CDR3 region is CASTQGETQYF. The CDR3 nucleotides are TGTGCCAGCACCCAGGGGGAGACCCAGTACTTC.

The V gene is TRBV2, the J gene TRBJ1-5; D is perhaps TRBD1 (5 bases). This CDR3 has 18 residues. Germline CDR1 is SNHLY and CDR2 is FYNNEI. V was pared by 0 bases and J by 1 base, with 16 bases between. The CDR3 protein is CASSEALLAGLSNQPQHF. Here the CDR3 DNA reads TGTGCCAGCAGTGAAGCGCTTCTGGCAGGGCTCAGCAATCAGCCCCAGCATTTT. Combining the CDR3 with reference TRBV2 and TRBJ1-5 gives the whole variable domain EPEVTQTPSHQVTQMGQEVILRCVPISNHLYFYWYRQILGQKVEFLVSFYNNEISEKSEIFDDQFSVERPDGSNFTLKIRSTKLEDSAMYFCASSEALLAGLSNQPQHFGDGTRLSIL.

The chain uses TRBV29-1 and TRBJ1-1; TRBD1 might be the D (5 bases). Germline assignment: CDR1 SQVTM and CDR2 ANQGSEA. V lost 3 bases and J 1 base, leaving 6 bases between the germline ends. The CDR3 sequence is 12 residues long. CDR3: CSVEQGNTEAFF. CDR3 bases: TGCAGCGTTGAGCAGGGGAACACTGAAGCTTTCTTT.

The chain recombines TRBV7-3 with TRBJ1-1; D not resolved. The V gene's germline CDR1 is SGHTA and CDR2 FQGTGA. The CDR3 consists of 13 residues. Between the trimmed V and J ends, which lost 2 bases and 1 base, there was a span of 5 bases. CDR3 residues: CASSLQWNTEAFF. CDR3 nucleotides: TGTGCCAGCAGCTTACAGTGGAACACTGAAGCTTTCTTT.

The gene calls are TRBV5-1 and TRBJ1-3, with D unclear. Trimming took off 4 bases at V and 1 base at J, with 12 bases between the two ends. Germline V gene data show CDR1 as SGHRS and CDR2 as YFSETQ. This CDR3 contains 15 residues. CDR3 in DNA: TGCGCCAGCAGCCCCCTCCCGGGATCTGGAAACACCATATATTTT. It encodes CASSPLPGSGNTIYF. The variable domain in full, completed from reference TRBV5-1 and TRBJ1-3, reads KAGVTQTPRYLIKTRGQQVTLSCSPISGHRSVSWYQQTPGQGLQFLFEYFSETQRNKGNFPGRFSGRQFSNSRSEMNVSTLELGDSALYLCASSPLPGSGNTIYFGEGSWLTVV.

This chain links TRBV5-4 with TRBJ2-7; the D gene is possibly TRBD2 (5 bases). Germline assignment: CDR1 SGHNT and CDR2 YYREEE (reference sequence). With 5 bases removed from V and 3 bases from J, the gap between germline ends came to 12 bases. The CDR3 is made up of 13 amino acids. The CDR3 DNA sequence: TGTGCCAGCAGATCAGCGGCGAGCTACGAGCAGTACTTC. This translates into CASRSAASYEQYF.

The sample holds one count of this clone. This rearrangement joins TRBV30 to TRBJ1-2; no clear D gene. This CDR3 has 11 residues. Germline-derived CDR1 and CDR2 are GTSNPN and SVGIG (reference sequence). V shed 0 bases and J shed 4 bases, with 3 bases lying between them. The CDR3 DNA follows: TGTGCCTGGAGTGTCCTCTATGGCTACACCTTC. As protein: CAWSVLYGYTF.

This chain links TRBV11-2 with TRBJ1-3; D not certain. Germline V gene sequence: CDR1 SGHAT, CDR2 FQNNGV. The CDR3 spans 18 residues. Trimming took 6 bases from V and 1 from J, leaving 22 bases between them. The CDR3 DNA is TGTGCCAGCAGTTCCCCGAGAACCGCTTACTTATCTGGAAACACCATATATTTT. Translating gives CASSSPRTAYLSGNTIYF.

This sequence joins TRBV18 and TRBJ1-1; D perhaps matches TRBD1 (5 bases). The V end lost 3 bases, the J end lost 1 base, and 15 bases lay between the germline ends. Germline CDR1 is KGHSH and CDR2 is LQKENI. The length of the CDR3 is 16 residues. This CDR3 reads CASSPAGGGTNTEAFF. The CDR3 DNA sequence: TGTGCCAGCTCACCGGCAGGAGGAGGGACGAACACTGAAGCTTTCTTT. The full variable domain, rest sourced from reference TRBV18 and TRBJ1-1, is NAGVMQNPRHLVRRRGQEARLRCSPMKGHSHVYWYRQLPEEGLKFMVYLQKENIIDESGMPKERFSAEFPKEGPSILRIQQVVRGDSAAYFCASSPAGGGTNTEAFFGQGTRLTVV.

V and J are TRBV9 and TRBJ2-7; maybe TRBD2 (6 bases). CDR3 length: 14 residues. With 4 bases removed from V and 0 bases from J, the gap between germline ends came to 11 bases. Germline V CDR1 and CDR2: SGDLS, YYNGEE. DNA of the CDR3: TGTGCCAGCAGCACGGACGGGAGCTCCTACGAGCAGTACTTC. It specifies CASSTDGSSYEQYF.